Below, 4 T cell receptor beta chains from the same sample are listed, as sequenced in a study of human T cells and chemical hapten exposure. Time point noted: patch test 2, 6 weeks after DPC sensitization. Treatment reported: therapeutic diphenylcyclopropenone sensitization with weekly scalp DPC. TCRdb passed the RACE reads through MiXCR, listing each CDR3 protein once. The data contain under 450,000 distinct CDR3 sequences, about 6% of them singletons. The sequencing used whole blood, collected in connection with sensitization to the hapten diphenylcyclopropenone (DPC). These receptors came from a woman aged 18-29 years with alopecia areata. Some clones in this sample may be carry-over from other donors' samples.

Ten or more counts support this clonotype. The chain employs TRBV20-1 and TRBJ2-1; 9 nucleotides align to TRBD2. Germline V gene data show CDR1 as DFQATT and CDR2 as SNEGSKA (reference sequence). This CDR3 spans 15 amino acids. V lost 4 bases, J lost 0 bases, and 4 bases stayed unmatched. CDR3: CSATPSGVSYNEQFF. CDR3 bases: TGCAGTGCTACGCCTAGCGGGGTCTCCTACAATGAGCAGTTCTTC.

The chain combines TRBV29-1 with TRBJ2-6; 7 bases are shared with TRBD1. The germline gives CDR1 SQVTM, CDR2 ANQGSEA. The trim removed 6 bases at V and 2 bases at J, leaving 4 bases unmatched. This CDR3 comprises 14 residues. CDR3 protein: CSVQTGAGANVLTF. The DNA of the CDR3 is TGCAGCGTACAAACAGGGGCTGGGGCCAACGTCCTGACTTTC. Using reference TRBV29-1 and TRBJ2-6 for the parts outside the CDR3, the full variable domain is SAVISQKPSRDICQRGTSLTIQCQVDSQVTMMFWYRQQPGQSLTLIATANQGSEATYESGFVIDKFPISRPNLTFSTLTVSNMSPEDSSIYLCSVQTGAGANVLTFGAGSRLTVL.

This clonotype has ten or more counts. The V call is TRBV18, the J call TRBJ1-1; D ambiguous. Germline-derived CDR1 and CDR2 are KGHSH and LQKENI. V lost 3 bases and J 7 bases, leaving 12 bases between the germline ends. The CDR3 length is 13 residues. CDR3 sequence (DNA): TGTGCCAGCTCACCCGGTGTGAACGGTGAAGCTTTCTTT. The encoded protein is CASSPGVNGEAFF.

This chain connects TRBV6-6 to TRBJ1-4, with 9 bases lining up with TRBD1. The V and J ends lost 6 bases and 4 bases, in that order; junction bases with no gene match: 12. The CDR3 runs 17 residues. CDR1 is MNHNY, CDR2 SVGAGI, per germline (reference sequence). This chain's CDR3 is CASRKGQGEDSNEKLFF. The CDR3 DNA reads TGTGCCAGCAGAAAGGGACAGGGAGAAGATAGTAATGAAAAACTGTTTTTT.